This T cell receptor beta chain was captured in a study of CD8 T cells in ankylosing spondylitis. Scientists made TCR beta libraries using quantitative 5'-RACE with molecular barcodes. TCRdb used MiXCR to reprocess the 5' RACE reads, holding one entry per CDR3 protein. The sample has 450,000 to 550,000 distinct CDR3 sequences; under 5.5% are singletons. The CDR3 loop spans 14 amino acids. CDR1 and CDR2 (germline): SGHTA, FQGNSA. With 5 bases removed from V and 4 bases from J, the gap between germline ends came to 11 bases. This clonotype was found many times. Its antigen is unknown. The study's findings and limits: From matched ankylosing spondylitis synovial fluid, disease-linked clones were reportedly recovered at significantly enriched levels. A number of the motif variants had already been described in reactive arthritis synovial fluid and blood. The study identified a TCR beta motif of under 10 highly homologous variants that appeared characteristic of ankylosing spondylitis blood. The authors found the disease-linked clones to be CD8+ and relatively rare in peripheral blood.

Sequences were obtained from blood, either unsorted or a sorted T cell fraction (not recorded which). This receptor was obtained from a male donor with ankylosing spondylitis. The chain joins TRBV7-2 to TRBJ2-2; TRBD2 is a possible D gene (6 bases). The DNA for the CDR3 is TGTGCCAGCAGCACCCGGAGGGGCACCGGGGAGCTGTTTTTT. The encoded protein is CASSTRRGTGELFF.